This TCR beta chain was profiled in a study of blood T cells in healthy people across ages. Study-level background: About one barcoded beta molecule was captured per two T cells (by template switching). Overall study results and limits: Donors of long life had a larger count of naive CD4+ cells and greater diversity than aged donors. PBMCs were not sorted, which prevented a conclusive comparison of naive versus antigen-experienced cells. Diversity of TCR beta per million T cells declined in a roughly linear way with age.

As to this clonotype: The antigen is not known.

A second PCR of roughly 7 to 11 cycles used a sample-barcoded 5' primer and a J-beta primer mix. TCRdb recomputed calls from the 5' RACE reads with MiXCR, one row per CDR3 protein. This table has about 1.1 million distinct CDR3 sequences, under 40% appearing once. This TCR was recovered from a man between 18 and 35 years old in good health. The specimen was blood.

CDR3 sequence: CASSEALTGDYTF. CDR3 DNA: TGTGCCAGCAGTGAAGCTCTAACGGGGGACTACACCTTC. The V and J genes are TRBV25-1 and TRBJ1-2, with TRBD1 as a possible D gene (5 bases). CDR3 length: 13 residues. Germline V lookup: CDR1 MGHDK, CDR2 SYGVNS. V was clipped by 2 bases and J by 10 bases, with 14 bases between them.